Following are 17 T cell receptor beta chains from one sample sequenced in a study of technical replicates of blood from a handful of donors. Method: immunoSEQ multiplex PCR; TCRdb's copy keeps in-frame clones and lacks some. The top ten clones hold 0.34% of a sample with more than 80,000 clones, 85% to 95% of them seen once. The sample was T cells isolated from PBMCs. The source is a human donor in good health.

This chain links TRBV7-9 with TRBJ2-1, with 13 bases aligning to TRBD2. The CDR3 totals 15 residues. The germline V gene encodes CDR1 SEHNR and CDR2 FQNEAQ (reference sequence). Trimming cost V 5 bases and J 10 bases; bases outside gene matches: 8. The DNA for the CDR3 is TGTGCCAGCAGCCTTGGACTAGCGGGAGTACGGGAGCAGTTCTTC. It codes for CASSLGLAGVREQFF. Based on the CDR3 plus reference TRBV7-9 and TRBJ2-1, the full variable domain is DTGVSQNPRHKITKRGQNVTFRCDPISEHNRLYWYRQTLGQGPEFLTYFQNEAQLEKSRLLSDRFSAERPKGSFSTLEIQRTEQGDSAMYLCASSLGLAGVREQFFGPGTRLTVL.

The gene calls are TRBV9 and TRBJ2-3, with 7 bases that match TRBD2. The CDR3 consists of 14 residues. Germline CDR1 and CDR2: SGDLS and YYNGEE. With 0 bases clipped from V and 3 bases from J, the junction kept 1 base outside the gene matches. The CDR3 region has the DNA TGTGCCAGCAGCGTAGCGCGGGAGACAGATACGCAGTATTTT. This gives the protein CASSVARETDTQYF.

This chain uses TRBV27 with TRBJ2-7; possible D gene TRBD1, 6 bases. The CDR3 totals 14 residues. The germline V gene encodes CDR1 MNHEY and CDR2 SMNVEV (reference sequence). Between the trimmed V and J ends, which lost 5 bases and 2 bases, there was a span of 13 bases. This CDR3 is CASSPQGNAYEQYF. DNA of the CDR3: TGTGCCAGCAGTCCCCAGGGGAACGCCTACGAGCAGTACTTC.

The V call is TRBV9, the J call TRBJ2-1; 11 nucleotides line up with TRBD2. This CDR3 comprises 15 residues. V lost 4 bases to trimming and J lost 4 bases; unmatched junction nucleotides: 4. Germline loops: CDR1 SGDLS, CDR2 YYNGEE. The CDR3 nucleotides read TGTGCCAGCAGCATGACTAGCGGGATTTACAATGAGCAGTTCTTC. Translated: CASSMTSGIYNEQFF.

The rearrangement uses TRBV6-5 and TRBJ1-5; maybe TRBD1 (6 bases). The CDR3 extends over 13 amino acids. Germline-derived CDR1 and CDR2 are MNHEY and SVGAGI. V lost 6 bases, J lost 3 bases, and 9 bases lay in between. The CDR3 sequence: CASRQGINQPQHF. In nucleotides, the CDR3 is TGTGCCAGCAGGCAGGGGATCAATCAGCCCCAGCATTTT.

CDR3 DNA sequence: TGCGCCAGCAGTCATCCCGGACTAGCGGGAGTCTTAGTCAATGAGCAGTTCTTC. Its translation is CASSHPGLAGVLVNEQFF. The rearrangement links TRBV23-1 to TRBJ2-1, with 13 nucleotides matching TRBD2. TRBV23-1 is an ORF for which the function is uncertain. V was pared by 3 bases and J by 6 bases, with 11 bases of the junction left unmatched. This CDR3 has 18 residues.

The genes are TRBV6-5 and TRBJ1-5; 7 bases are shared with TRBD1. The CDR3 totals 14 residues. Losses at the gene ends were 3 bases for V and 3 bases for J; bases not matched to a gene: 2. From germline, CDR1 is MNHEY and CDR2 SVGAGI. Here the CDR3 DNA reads TGTGCCAGCAGTTATGGACAGGCCAATCAGCCCCAGCATTTT. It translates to CASSYGQANQPQHF.

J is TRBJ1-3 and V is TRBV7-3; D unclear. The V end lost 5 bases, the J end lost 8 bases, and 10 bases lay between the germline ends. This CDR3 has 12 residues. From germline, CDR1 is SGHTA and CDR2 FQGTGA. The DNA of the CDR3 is TGTGCCAGCAGCCCTATACTGGACACCATATATTTT. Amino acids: CASSPILDTIYF.

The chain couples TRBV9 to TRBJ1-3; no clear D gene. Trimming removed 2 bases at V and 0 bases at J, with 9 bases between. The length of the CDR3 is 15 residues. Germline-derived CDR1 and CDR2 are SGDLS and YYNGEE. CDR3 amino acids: CASSVETYSGNTIYF. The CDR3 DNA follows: TGTGCCAGCAGCGTGGAGACTTACTCTGGAAACACCATATATTTT.

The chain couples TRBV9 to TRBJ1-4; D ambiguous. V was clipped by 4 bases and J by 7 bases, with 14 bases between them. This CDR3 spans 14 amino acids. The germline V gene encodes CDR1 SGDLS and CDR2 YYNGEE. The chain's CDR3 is CASSPWSEGEKLFF. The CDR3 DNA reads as TGTGCCAGCAGCCCTTGGTCGGAGGGTGAAAAACTGTTTTTT.

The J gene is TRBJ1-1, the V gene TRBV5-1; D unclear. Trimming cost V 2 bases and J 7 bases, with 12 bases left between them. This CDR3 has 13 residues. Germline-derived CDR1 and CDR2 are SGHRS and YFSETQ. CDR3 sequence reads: CASSLVSSGEAFF. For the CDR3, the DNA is TGCGCCAGCAGCTTAGTATCCTCCGGTGAAGCTTTCTTT. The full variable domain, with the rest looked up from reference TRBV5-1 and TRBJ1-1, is KAGVTQTPRYLIKTRGQQVTLSCSPISGHRSVSWYQQTPGQGLQFLFEYFSETQRNKGNFPGRFSGRQFSNSRSEMNVSTLELGDSALYLCASSLVSSGEAFFGQGTRLTVV.

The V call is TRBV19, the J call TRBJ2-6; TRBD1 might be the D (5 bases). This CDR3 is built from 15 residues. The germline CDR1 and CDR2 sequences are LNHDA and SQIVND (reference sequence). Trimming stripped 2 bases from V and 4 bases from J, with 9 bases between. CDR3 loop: CASSIQGSGANVLTF. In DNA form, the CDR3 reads TGTGCCAGTAGTATACAGGGATCGGGGGCCAACGTCCTGACTTTC.

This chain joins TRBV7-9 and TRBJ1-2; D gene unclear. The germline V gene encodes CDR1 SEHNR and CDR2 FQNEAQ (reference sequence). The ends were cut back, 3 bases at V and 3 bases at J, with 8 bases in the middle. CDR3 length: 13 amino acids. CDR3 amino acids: CASSFSTDYGYTF. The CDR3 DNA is TGTGCCAGCAGCTTTTCCACAGACTATGGCTACACCTTC.

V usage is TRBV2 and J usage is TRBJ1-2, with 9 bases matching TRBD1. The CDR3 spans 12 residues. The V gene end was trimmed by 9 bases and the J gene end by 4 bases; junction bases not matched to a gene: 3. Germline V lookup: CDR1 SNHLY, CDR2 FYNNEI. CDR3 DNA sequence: TGTGCCAGTCCGGGACAGGGCTATGGCTACACCTTC. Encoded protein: CASPGQGYGYTF. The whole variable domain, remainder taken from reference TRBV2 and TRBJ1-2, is EPEVTQTPSHQVTQMGQEVILRCVPISNHLYFYWYRQILGQKVEFLVSFYNNEISEKSEIFDDQFSVERPDGSNFTLKIRSTKLEDSAMYFCASPGQGYGYTFGSGTRLTVV.

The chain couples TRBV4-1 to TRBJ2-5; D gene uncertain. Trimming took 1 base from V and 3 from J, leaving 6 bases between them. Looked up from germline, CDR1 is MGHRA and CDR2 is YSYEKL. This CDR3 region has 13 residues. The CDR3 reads CASSQVLKETQYF. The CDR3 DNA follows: TGCGCCAGCAGCCAAGTACTCAAAGAGACCCAGTACTTC.

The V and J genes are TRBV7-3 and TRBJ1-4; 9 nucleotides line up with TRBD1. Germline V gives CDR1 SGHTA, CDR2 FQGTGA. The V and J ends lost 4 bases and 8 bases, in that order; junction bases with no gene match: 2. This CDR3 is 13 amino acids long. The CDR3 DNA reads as TGTGCCAGCAGCTCTGGGACAGGGGAAAAACTGTTTTTT. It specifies CASSSGTGEKLFF.

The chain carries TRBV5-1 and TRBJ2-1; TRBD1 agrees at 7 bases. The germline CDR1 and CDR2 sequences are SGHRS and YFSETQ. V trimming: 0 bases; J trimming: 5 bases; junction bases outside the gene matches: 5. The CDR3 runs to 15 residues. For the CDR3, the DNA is TGCGCCAGCAGCTTGGTAGGGGGCTTAAACAATGAGCAGTTCTTC. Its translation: CASSLVGGLNNEQFF.